Each of the 13 T cell receptor beta chains below was sequenced from the same sample in a study of cytomegalovirus exposure and HLA in healthy donors. PCR involved 60 Vbeta and 13 Jbeta primers. The assay was immunoSEQ multiplex PCR, and TCRdb's table has in-frame clones only and misses some. The sample is made up of tens of thousands of clones, and the top ten hold about 3% of it. Sequenced input: PBMCs. The receptors were gathered from a woman between 40 and 55 years old in good health and CMV-seropositive.

The rearrangement joins TRBV6-6 to TRBJ1-3; weak D call: TRBD1 (5 bases). Per the germline V gene, CDR1 is MNHNY and CDR2 is SVGAGI (reference sequence). The V end was cut by 5 bases, the J end by 2 bases, with 10 bases between. This CDR3 has 14 amino acids. The CDR3 is CASSKGVAGNTIYF. CDR3 nucleotides: TGTGCCAGCAGTAAAGGGGTGGCTGGAAACACCATATATTTT.

This chain links TRBV6-1 with TRBJ1-1; 7 positions agree with TRBD1. With V trimmed by 1 base and J by 3 bases, 5 bases remained unmatched. The CDR3 is 15 amino acids. Germline CDR1 reads MNHNS; CDR2 reads SASEGT. The CDR3 loop is CASSEVGGSHTEAFF. The CDR3 nucleotides read TGTGCCAGCAGTGAAGTAGGGGGCTCACACACTGAAGCTTTCTTT.

On this clone itself: This sample includes further DNA sequences coding for the same CDR3. The chain has TRBV30 and TRBJ2-7; 9 bases match TRBD2. Germline CDR1 is GTSNPN and CDR2 is SVGIG (reference sequence). J gave up 6 bases and V 0 bases, and 3 bases lay outside the gene matches. The CDR3 runs 13 residues. The CDR3 nucleotides read TGTGCCTGGAGTGTCGGAGCGGGAGGCGAGCAGTACTTC. Translating it yields CAWSVGAGGEQYF. Drawing the rest from reference TRBV30 and TRBJ2-7, the complete variable domain is SQTIHQWPATLVQPVGSPLSLECTVEGTSNPNLYWYRQAAGRGLQLLFYSVGIGQISSEVPQNLSASRPQDRQFILSSKKLLLSDSGFYLCAWSVGAGGEQYFGPGTRLTVT.

The V call is TRBV10-3, the J call TRBJ2-7, with a tentative D call TRBD1 (5 bases). V was cut by 3 bases and J by 4 bases, with 13 bases left in between. The CDR3 spans 14 residues. Germline V gene data show CDR1 as ENHRY and CDR2 as SYGVKD. Here the CDR3 reads CAISDGSGSYEQYF. Here the CDR3 DNA reads TGTGCCATCAGTGATGGTTCAGGGTCTTACGAGCAGTACTTC.

V and J are TRBV5-4 and TRBJ1-2; the D gene is possibly TRBD1 (6 bases). V was shortened by 0 bases and J by 4 bases, with 16 bases between the two germline ends. Germline lookup yields CDR1 SGHNT and CDR2 YYREEE (reference sequence). The CDR3 consists of 16 residues. CDR3 loop: CASSLAQGASGYGYTF. CDR3 DNA sequence: TGTGCCAGCAGCTTGGCACAGGGCGCCAGCGGCTATGGCTACACCTTC. The full variable domain, with the rest looked up from reference TRBV5-4 and TRBJ1-2, is ETGVTQSPTHLIKTRGQQVTLRCSSQSGHNTVSWYQQALGQGPQFIFQYYREEENGRGNFPPRFSGLQFPNYSSELNVNALELDDSALYLCASSLAQGASGYGYTFGSGTRLTVV.

This chain joins TRBV9 and TRBJ2-2; D might be TRBD1 (5 bases). V lost 0 bases to trimming and J lost 7 bases, with 10 bases between them. In germline, CDR1 is SGDLS, CDR2 YYNGEE. This CDR3 has 14 amino acids. CDR3 coding DNA: TGTGCCAGCAGCGTAGGGGGCGAGAACGGGGAGCTGTTTTTT. It translates to CASSVGGENGELFF. Full variable domain (missing parts from reference TRBV9 and TRBJ2-2): DSGVTQTPKHLITATGQRVTLRCSPRSGDLSVYWYQQSLDQGLQFLIQYYNGEERAKGNILERFSAQQFPDLHSELNLSSLELGDSALYFCASSVGGENGELFFGEGSRLTVL.

The chain employs TRBV5-6 and TRBJ2-3; the D gene is possibly TRBD1 (6 bases). V lost 4 bases and J lost 0, with 15 bases in between. This CDR3 has 16 amino acids. The V gene's germline CDR1 is SGHDT and CDR2 YYEEEE. The chain's CDR3 is CASSPRQVSSTDTQYF. Here the CDR3 DNA reads TGTGCCAGCAGCCCCCGACAGGTTTCCAGCACAGATACGCAGTATTTT. Full variable domain (rest looked up from reference TRBV5-6 and TRBJ2-3): DAGVTQSPTHLIKTRGQQVTLRCSPKSGHDTVSWYQQALGQGPQFIFQYYEEEERQRGNFPDRFSGHQFPNYSSELNVNALLLGDSALYLCASSPRQVSSTDTQYFGPGTRLTVL.

The chain recombines TRBV29-1 with TRBJ1-2; the match to TRBD1 covers 9 bases. The V gene end was trimmed by 7 bases and the J gene end by 4 bases; junction bases not matched to a gene: 7. Germline V gene lookup returns CDR1 SQVTM and CDR2 ANQGSEA. CDR3 size: 13 residues. The CDR3 reads CSALQGAGYGYTF. The CDR3 coding sequence is TGCAGCGCACTACAGGGGGCAGGCTATGGCTACACCTTC.

This chain connects TRBV7-2 to TRBJ1-1; TRBD1 agrees at 7 bases. The germline gives CDR1 SGHTA, CDR2 FQGNSA. Trimming removed 5 bases from V and 0 bases from J; junction bases left unmatched: 3. The CDR3 length is 14 residues. The CDR3 DNA sequence: TGTGCCAGCAGCCGACAGGGCATGAACACTGAAGCTTTCTTT. Translating it yields CASSRQGMNTEAFF.

The DNA for the CDR3 is TGTGCCAGCAGACGATGGGGGAGGGGGATTCCCGTGGAGACCCAGTACTTC. Residues: CASRRWGRGIPVETQYF. The chain combines TRBV7-8 with TRBJ2-5; D is possibly TRBD2 (7 bases). Per germline, CDR1 SGHVS and CDR2 FQNEAQ. The germline V and J ends were trimmed by 6 bases and 5 bases, with 25 bases remaining between them. This CDR3 region has 17 residues.

The chain couples TRBV6-1 to TRBJ2-1, with D perhaps matching TRBD2 (5 bases). This CDR3 has 14 residues. Trimming pared 6 bases from V and 0 bases from J, leaving 9 bases between. CDR1 is MNHNS, CDR2 SASEGT, per germline. The CDR3 sequence is CASRTGSSYNEQFF. The CDR3 DNA reads as TGTGCCAGCAGGACGGGGAGCTCCTACAATGAGCAGTTCTTC.

The chain carries TRBV7-8 and TRBJ1-4; D gene uncertain. CDR1 and CDR2 from the germline V gene are SGHVS and FQNEAQ. Trimming cost V 5 bases and J 0 bases, with 16 bases left between them. The CDR3 loop spans 17 amino acids. The CDR3 spells CASSPQAPRATNEKLFF. In DNA, the CDR3 is TGTGCCAGCAGCCCTCAGGCCCCCCGAGCAACTAATGAAAAACTGTTTTTT.

The chain employs TRBV30 and TRBJ2-1, with D perhaps TRBD1 (7 bases). Germline V lookup: CDR1 GTSNPN, CDR2 SVGIG (reference sequence). CDR3 length: 17 amino acids. The V and J ends lost 8 bases and 0 bases respectively, with 23 bases between them. The CDR3 DNA is TGTGCCCTAGGGGGCGGGGCCTTCGGAAGCTCCTACAATGAGCAGTTCTTC. It specifies CALGGGAFGSSYNEQFF.